This T cell receptor (beta chain) was sequenced for a study of T cell repertoires in cytomegalovirus infection. Study background: It can be stated that public TCR beta signatures indicated CMV infection as well as a matching HLA type. Whole-study results and caveats: Totalled public TCR beta family frequency picked out people who carried CMV plus the relevant HLA. The response measured ex vivo was dominated by TCR beta clonotypes (HLA-C-restricted and CMV-specific).

V shed 5 bases, J shed 10 bases, and the junction held 9 bases outside the gene matches. This CDR3 contains 14 residues. Germline CDR1 is SGHTA and CDR2 is FQGTGA. Using its own MiXCR run on the reads, TCRdb lists one record per CDR3 protein. The sample yields just under 550,000 distinct CDR3 sequences, about a quarter seen once. With respect to this clonotype: Its antigen is currently unknown.

The chain has TRBV7-3 and TRBJ2-1; 9 nucleotides agree with TRBD2. Sequenced sample: PBMCs. The receptor was derived from a human donor in good health (CMV status not recorded). Some clones in this sample may be carry-over from other donors' samples. CDR3 loop: CASSPPAGGGEQFF. The CDR3 bases are TGTGCCAGCAGCCCGCCAGCGGGAGGAGGCGAGCAGTTCTTC.